A selection of T cell receptor beta chains follows, all from one sample in a study of T cells in Graves' hyperthyroidism and ophthalmopathy. TCRdb itself ran the multiplex PCR reads through MiXCR, one entry per CDR3 protein. The sample shows 500,000 to 650,000 distinct CDR3 sequences, around 43% of them seen only once. Sequenced: peripheral blood or thyroid tissue (not recorded which). These receptors were taken from an adult woman with Graves' disease, either hyperthyroidism or ophthalmopathy (not recorded which). Each CDR3 is given with its conserved first and last residue. The D gene is left open where the match is weak. Only some rows state a clone size, as once, few, many or a class for expanded clones.

CSAYRRGQRGNQPQHF,TGCAGTGCTTATCGGAGGGGACAGAGAGGCAATCAGCCCCAGCATTTT,many,TRBD1,TRBJ1-5,TRBV20-1
CANPPGDSNQPQHF,TGTGCCAACCCCCCGGGGGATAGCAATCAGCCCCAGCATTTT,few,-,TRBJ1-5,TRBV25-1
CASSLGTAREQYF,TGCGCCAGCAGCCTCGGGACAGCAAGAGAGCAGTACTTC,few,TRBD1,TRBJ2-7,TRBV7-9
CSVLGSGRRGETQYF,TGCAGCGTTCTGGGGAGCGGGAGACGGGGGGAGACCCAGTACTTC,many,TRBD2,TRBJ2-5,TRBV29-1
CASDPQETQYF,TGTGCCAGCGACCCCCAAGAGACCCAGTACTTC,-,-,TRBJ2-5,TRBV7-2
CASSYTQGADTQYF,TGTGCCAGCAGCTACACACAGGGGGCGGATACGCAGTATTTT,-,TRBD1,TRBJ2-3,TRBV7-9
CSARGQPTEAFF,TGCAGTGCTAGAGGACAGCCGACTGAAGCTTTCTTT,many,-,TRBJ1-1,TRBV20-1
CSARGLREVDEQYF,TGCAGTGCTAGAGGGTTGCGGGAGGTTGACGAGCAGTACTTC,many,TRBD2,TRBJ2-7,TRBV20-1
CSASLQGRDGYTF,TGCAGTGCTAGTCTACAGGGTAGGGATGGCTACACCTTC,-,-,TRBJ1-2,TRBV20-1
CASSQLVSGTGDYEQYF,TGTGCCAGCAGCCAATTAGTATCAGGGACAGGGGACTACGAGCAGTACTTC,-,TRBD1,TRBJ2-7,TRBV16
CASSQEGSRGGYTF,TGCGCCAGCAGCCAAGAAGGATCGAGGGGTGGCTACACCTTC,many,-,TRBJ1-2,TRBV4-3
CASRPLAGQPQHF,TGTGCCAGCAGACCCTTGGCGGGTCAGCCCCAGCATTTT,-,-,TRBJ1-5,TRBV5-8
CASKDRVQETQYF,TGTGCCAGCAAAGACAGGGTCCAAGAGACCCAGTACTTC,-,TRBD1,TRBJ2-5,TRBV12-3/TRBV12-4
CASSLGQNRKTQYF,TGTGCCAGCAGTTTAGGACAGAATCGTAAGACCCAGTACTTC,few,-,TRBJ2-5,TRBV12-3/TRBV12-4
CASKVTATGELFF,TGTGCCAGCAAGGTCACGGCTACCGGGGAGCTGTTTTTT,many,-,TRBJ2-2,TRBV6-6
CSARGTSGRPGELFF,TGCAGTGCTAGAGGGACTAGCGGGAGGCCCGGGGAGCTGTTTTTT,-,TRBD2,TRBJ2-2,TRBV20-1
CASKAAGGNTEAFF,TGCGCCAGCAAGGCGGCAGGAGGAAACACTGAAGCTTTCTTT,-,-,TRBJ1-1,TRBV5-1
CASSYGPGASGNTIYF,TGTGCTAGCAGCTATGGACCGGGTGCCTCTGGAAACACCATATATTTT,-,-,TRBJ1-3,TRBV7-7
CASSEGQGRREKLFF,TGCGCCAGCAGTGAAGGTCAGGGGCGCCGGGAAAAACTGTTTTTT,-,-,TRBJ1-4,TRBV6-1
CASRRQGVATEAFF,TGTGCCAGCAGACGACAGGGCGTGGCCACTGAAGCTTTCTTT,-,TRBD1,TRBJ1-1,TRBV11-1
CASSYSIHQNHEQYF,TGTGCCAGCAGTTACTCGATCCACCAGAACCACGAGCAGTACTTC,-,-,TRBJ2-7,TRBV3-1
CASRPEGGQETQYF,TGTGCCAGCAGACCCGAAGGGGGTCAAGAGACCCAGTACTTC,-,-,TRBJ2-5,TRBV7-2
CASSIDLSSRGEQYF,TGTGCCAGTAGTATTGACTTGTCTTCTCGGGGCGAGCAGTACTTC,many,-,TRBJ2-7,TRBV19
CASRATGAAEAFF,TGTGCCAGCAGGGCTACAGGGGCGGCTGAAGCTTTCTTT,many,TRBD1,TRBJ1-1,TRBV2
CASSLGPGTYEQYF,TGTGCCAGCAGCTTAGGGCCCGGAACCTACGAGCAGTACTTC,-,-,TRBJ2-7,TRBV11-2
CAWRPAGLVYGQYF,TGTGCCTGGAGGCCAGCGGGACTGGTCTACGGGCAGTACTTC,-,TRBD2,TRBJ2-7,TRBV30
CSVDRTGISYGYTF,TGCAGCGTTGATAGGACAGGGATTTCCTATGGCTACACCTTC,-,TRBD1,TRBJ1-2,TRBV29-1
CASTTQGLGGYTF,TGTGCCAGCACAACTCAGGGCCTAGGGGGCTACACCTTC,-,-,TRBJ1-2,TRBV28
CSARPLSSYEQYF,TGCAGCGCAAGACCGTTGAGCTCCTACGAGCAGTACTTC,many,-,TRBJ2-7,TRBV29-1
CSVGAPGRDNEKLFF,TGCAGCGTTGGGGCCCCCGGGAGGGATAATGAAAAACTGTTTTTT,many,-,TRBJ1-4,TRBV29-1
CSARDRAGKETQFF,TGCAGTGCTAGAGACCGGGCAGGAAAAGAGACCCAGTTCTTC,-,-,TRBJ2-1,TRBV20-1
CSAPANYGYTF,TGTAGTGCCCCGGCAAACTATGGCTACACCTTC,-,-,TRBJ1-2,TRBV20-1
CAWSVSGYEQYF,TGTGCCTGGAGTGTGTCTGGCTACGAGCAGTACTTC,once,-,TRBJ2-7,TRBV19
CSVGGGSGEAFF,TGCAGCGTTGGAGGTGGGAGCGGGGAAGCTTTCTTT,-,-,TRBJ1-1,TRBV29-1
CSAISGDDGYTF,TGCAGCGCAATTTCCGGGGACGATGGCTACACCTTC,-,-,TRBJ1-2,TRBV29-1
CASSDWTGEETQYF,TGTGCCAGCAGCGACTGGACAGGGGAAGAGACCCAGTACTTC,many,TRBD1,TRBJ2-5,TRBV6-1
CATSKDMVPADSPLHF,TGTGCCACCAGTAAGGACATGGTCCCTGCCGATTCACCCCTCCACTTT,-,-,TRBJ1-6,TRBV24-1
CSARDRNEQFF,TGCAGTGCTAGAGATAGGAATGAGCAGTTCTTC,-,-,TRBJ2-1,TRBV20-1
CASSGRQAGGETQHF,TGTGCCAGCAGTGGACGGCAGGCCGGAGGAGAGACCCAGCATTTT,-,-,TRBJ1-5,TRBV2
CASSGRPGNTGELFF,TGCGCCAGCAGCGGAAGACCAGGAAACACCGGGGAGCTGTTTTTT,many,-,TRBJ2-2,TRBV5-1
CSVDGEKQGNYGYTF,TGCAGCGTTGATGGGGAAAAACAGGGAAACTATGGCTACACCTTC,once,-,TRBJ1-2,TRBV29-1
CASSQAVSMSYEQCF,TGCGCCAGCAGCCAAGCAGTCTCTATGAGCTACGAGCAGTGCTTC,-,-,TRBJ2-7,TRBV7-2
CSAYVRAGANVLTF,TGCAGTGCCTATGTCCGTGCTGGGGCCAACGTCCTGACTTTC,few,-,TRBJ2-6,TRBV20-1
CASSPREVSSGSTIYF,TGTGCCAGCAGCCCCCGCGAGGTCAGCTCTGGAAGCACCATATATTTT,-,-,TRBJ1-3,TRBV9
CASRTGISYNSPLHF,TGTGCCAGCAGAACAGGAATCTCCTATAATTCACCCCTCCACTTT,many,-,TRBJ1-6,TRBV12-3/TRBV12-4
CASSRPSDYEQYF,TGTGCCAGCAGCCGACCGAGTGACTACGAGCAGTACTTC,-,-,TRBJ2-7,TRBV6-6
CASSHTGTLTGRELFF,TGTGCCAGTAGTCATACCGGGACCTTGACGGGCCGGGAGCTGTTTTTT,many,-,TRBJ2-2,TRBV19
CSPTSGRASETQYF,TGCAGTCCTACTAGCGGGAGGGCCTCAGAGACCCAGTACTTC,few,TRBD2,TRBJ2-5,TRBV20-1
CAWRLARAFHF,TGTGCCTGGAGGTTGGCTCGTGCTTTCCACTTT,many,-,TRBJ1-6,TRBV30
CAISGALAEYPTDTQYF,TGTGCCATCAGTGGGGCCCTAGCGGAATACCCCACAGATACGCAGTATTTT,-,TRBD2,TRBJ2-3,TRBV10-3
CASSPRGHRVETQYF,TGTGCCAGCAGCCCCCGAGGCCATCGCGTCGAGACCCAGTACTTC,-,-,TRBJ2-5,TRBV7-9
CAIRDRQETQYF,TGTGCAATCCGGGACAGACAAGAGACCCAGTACTTC,-,TRBD1,TRBJ2-5,TRBV6-2/TRBV6-3